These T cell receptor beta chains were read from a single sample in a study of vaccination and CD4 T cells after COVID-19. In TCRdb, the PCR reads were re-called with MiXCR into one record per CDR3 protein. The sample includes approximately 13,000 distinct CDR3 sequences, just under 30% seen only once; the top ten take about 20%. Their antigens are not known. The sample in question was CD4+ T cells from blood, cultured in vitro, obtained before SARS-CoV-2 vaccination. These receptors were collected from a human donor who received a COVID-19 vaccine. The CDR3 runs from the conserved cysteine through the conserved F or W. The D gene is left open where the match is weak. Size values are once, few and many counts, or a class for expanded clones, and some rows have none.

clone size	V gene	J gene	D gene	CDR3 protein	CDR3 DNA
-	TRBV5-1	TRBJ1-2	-	CASSLDSSQLSTF	TGCGCCAGCAGCTTGGATTCGTCTCAACTCTCCACTTTC
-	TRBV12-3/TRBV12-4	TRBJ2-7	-	CASSLTSYSSYEQYF	TGTGCCAGCAGTTTAACGTCGTACAGCTCCTACGAGCAGTACTTC
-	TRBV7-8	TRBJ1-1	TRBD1	CAGSLSRGLTEAFF	TGTGCCGGCAGCTTAAGCAGGGGGCTCACTGAAGCTTTCTTT
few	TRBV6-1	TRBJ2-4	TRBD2	CASSNGLAGGANIQYF	TGTGCCAGCAGCAACGGACTAGCGGGGGGCGCAAACATTCAGTACTTC
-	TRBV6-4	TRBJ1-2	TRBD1	CASSPGTGYGYTF	TGTGCCAGCAGCCCCGGGACAGGGTATGGCTACACCTTC
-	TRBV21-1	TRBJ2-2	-	CASSKVRQPNTGELFF	TGTGCCAGCAGCAAAGTCAGACAGCCGAACACCGGGGAGCTGTTTTTT
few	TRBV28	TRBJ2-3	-	CASSLSGRGSDTQYF	TGTGCCAGCAGTTTATCCGGCAGGGGATCAGATACGCAGTATTTT
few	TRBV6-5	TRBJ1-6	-	CASSLRQPPLHF	TGTGCCAGCAGTTTACGACAGCCACCCCTCCACTTT
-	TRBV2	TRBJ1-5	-	CASSNTGFNQPQHF	TGTGCCAGCAGTAACACAGGATTCAATCAGCCCCAGCATTTT
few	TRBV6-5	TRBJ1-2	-	CASSYVGAWGYTF	TGTGCCAGCAGTTACGTGGGGGCATGGGGCTACACCTTC
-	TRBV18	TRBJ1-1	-	CASSPPGGIMNTEAFF	TGTGCCAGCTCACCACCAGGGGGTATAATGAACACTGAAGCTTTCTTT
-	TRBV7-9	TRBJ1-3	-	CASSPKDRGNTIYF	TGTGCCAGCAGCCCTAAAGACAGGGGAAACACCATATATTTT
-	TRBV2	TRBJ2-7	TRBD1	CAAKARQGSYEQYF	TGTGCCGCTAAGGCTCGACAGGGTTCATACGAGCAGTACTTC
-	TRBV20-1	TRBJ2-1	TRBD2	CSARDPGLANEQFF	TGCAGTGCTAGAGACCCGGGACTAGCAAATGAGCAGTTCTTC
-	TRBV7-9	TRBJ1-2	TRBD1	CASSLAGPGGEVGYTF	TGTGCCAGCAGCTTAGCGGGTCCAGGGGGCGAAGTGGGCTACACCTTC
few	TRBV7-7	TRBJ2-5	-	CASSLGPGETQYF	TGTGCCAGCAGCTTAGGGCCGGGAGAGACCCAGTACTTC
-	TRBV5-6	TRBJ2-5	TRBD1	CASSLQGIETQYF	TGTGCCAGCAGCTTACAGGGGATTGAGACCCAGTACTTC
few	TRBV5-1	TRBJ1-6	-	CASSLDPGDSSPLHF	TGCGCCAGCAGCTTGGACCCGGGCGACAGTTCACCCCTCCACTTT
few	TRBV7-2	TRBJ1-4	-	CASSLGHTNEKLFF	TGTGCCAGCAGCTTGGGACATACTAATGAAAAACTGTTTTTT
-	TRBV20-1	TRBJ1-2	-	CSARSDGPYGYTF	TGCAGTGCTAGAAGCGACGGACCCTATGGCTACACCTTC
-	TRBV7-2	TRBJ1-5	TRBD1	CASSLTGVSNQPQHF	TGTGCCAGCAGCCTGACAGGGGTAAGCAATCAGCCCCAGCATTTT
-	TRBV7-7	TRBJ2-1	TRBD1	CASSSGQAGNEQFF	TGTGCCAGCAGCTCGGGACAGGCGGGGAATGAGCAGTTCTTC
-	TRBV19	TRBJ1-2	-	CASSIFYGYTF	TGTGCCAGTAGTATTTTCTATGGCTACACCTTC
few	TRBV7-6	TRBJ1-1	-	CASSLDFLNTEAFF	TGTGCCAGCAGCTTGGACTTCCTGAACACTGAAGCTTTCTTT
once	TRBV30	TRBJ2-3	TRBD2	CTWGLAGGSTDTQYF	TGTACCTGGGGACTAGCGGGGGGAAGCACAGATACGCAGTATTTT
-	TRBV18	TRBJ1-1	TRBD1	CASSRDSMNTEAFF	TGTGCCAGCTCACGGGACAGCATGAACACTGAAGCTTTCTTT
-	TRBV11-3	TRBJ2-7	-	CASSLELNSYEQYF	TGTGCCAGCAGCTTAGAGTTGAACTCCTACGAGCAGTACTTC
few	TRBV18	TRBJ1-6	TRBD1	CASSAGTGGNSPLHF	TGTGCCAGCTCAGCCGGGACAGGGGGTAATTCACCCCTCCACTTT
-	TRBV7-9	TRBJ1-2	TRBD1	CASSSWDRVALGYTF	TGTGCCAGCAGCTCGTGGGACAGGGTGGCTCTAGGCTACACCTTC
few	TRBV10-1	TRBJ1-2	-	CASRATGSLYGYTF	TGCGCCAGCAGAGCTACAGGGTCCCTCTATGGCTACACCTTC
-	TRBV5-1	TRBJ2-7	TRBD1	CASSLIGQGDYEQYF	TGCGCCAGCAGCTTAATCGGACAGGGCGACTACGAGCAGTACTTC
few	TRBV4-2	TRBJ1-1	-	CASSQDRRNTEAFF	TGTGCCAGCAGCCAAGATAGGAGGAACACTGAAGCTTTCTTT
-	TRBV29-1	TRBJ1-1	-	CSGNQGDTEAFF	TGCAGCGGGAACCAGGGAGACACTGAAGCTTTCTTT
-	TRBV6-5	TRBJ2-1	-	CASSYAGVYNEQFF	TGTGCCAGCAGTTATGCCGGGGTCTACAATGAGCAGTTCTTC
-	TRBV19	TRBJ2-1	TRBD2	CASTEGASGGAEFF	TGTGCCAGTACCGAAGGAGCTAGCGGGGGCGCAGAGTTCTTC
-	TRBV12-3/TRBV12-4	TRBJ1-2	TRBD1	CASSRGQGVGGYTF	TGTGCCAGCAGTCGGGGACAGGGGGTTGGTGGCTACACCTTC